This TCR beta chain stems from a study of CD4 T cell repertoires in COVID-19. Study summary: Other coronavirus spike proteins restimulated relabeled CFSE-low cells expanded with IL-2 for roughly eleven days.

Points on this clone: Its antigen is as yet unknown.

The repertoire was sequenced with immunoSEQ multiplex PCR; TCRdb's copy has only in-frame clones and lacks some. The sample includes 8,000 or so clones, roughly 80% seen only once; the top ten take approximately 2.3%. Per the germline V gene, CDR1 is LNHDA and CDR2 is SQIVND (reference sequence). The CDR3 spans 14 residues. V was pared by 4 bases and J by 3 bases, with 12 bases between. General study findings and limits: Sharing of several most expanded SARS-CoV-2-reactive clonotypes across memory subsets suggested intraclonal diversification. Between roughly 6 and 25% of SARS-CoV-2 clonotypes also appeared in SARS-CoV and/or HKU1 spike cultures.

No culture step preceded sequencing of the ex vivo isolated memory T cells. The specimen was effector memory CD4+ T cells from blood, collected before the COVID-19 pandemic. This chain links TRBV19 with TRBJ1-1, with a weak D call TRBD1 (5 bases). This receptor was identified in a human donor who had COVID-19. The CDR3 coding sequence is TGTGCCAGTAGTACCCCAGGGATTCACACTGAAGCTTTCTTT. It yields the protein CASSTPGIHTEAFF.